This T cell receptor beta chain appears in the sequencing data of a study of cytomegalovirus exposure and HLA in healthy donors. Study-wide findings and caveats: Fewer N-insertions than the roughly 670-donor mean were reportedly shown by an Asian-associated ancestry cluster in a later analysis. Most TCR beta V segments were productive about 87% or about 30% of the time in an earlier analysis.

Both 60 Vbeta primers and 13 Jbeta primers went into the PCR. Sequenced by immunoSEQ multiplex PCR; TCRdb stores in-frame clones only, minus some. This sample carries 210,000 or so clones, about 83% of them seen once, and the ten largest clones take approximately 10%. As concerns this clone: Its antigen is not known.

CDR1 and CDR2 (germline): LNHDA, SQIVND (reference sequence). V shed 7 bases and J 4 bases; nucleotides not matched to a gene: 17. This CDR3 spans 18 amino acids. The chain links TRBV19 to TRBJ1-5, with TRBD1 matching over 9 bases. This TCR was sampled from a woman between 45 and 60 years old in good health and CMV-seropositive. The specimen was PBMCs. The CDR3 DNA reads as TGTGCCAGTACCCTTCTCTTGGAACAGGGGGCGCTTAATCAGCCCCAGCATTTT. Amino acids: CASTLLLEQGALNQPQHF.